Given below is one TCR beta chain in context. Its antigen is unknown. Within one base of it there is no much larger clone, and no base qualities were kept. This entry comes from a study of beta chain features in type 1 diabetes (dated by TCRdb to 2017 to 2018). Some background on the complete study: Mean age, gender distribution, total cell number and subset yield were not different between patients and healthy donors. A total of 85 million to 140 million sorted cells were examined across all samples, and the number of cells per subset was strongly correlated with RNA yield. The study compared TCRB repertoires of sorted circulating CD4+ T cell subsets between recently diagnosed type 1 diabetes patients and matched healthy donors. Regulatory and stem cell-like memory subsets were obtained from only 8 patients and roughly eight healthy donors, while naive and central memory subsets were obtained from all 28 donors. Study-level results and caveats: Because cDNA was sequenced instead of genomic DNA, highly expressing activated cells could be over-represented, though the groups showed no difference in activation or CD3 levels. Because the HLA sub-analyses included only small numbers of individuals, any influence of HLA type on TCRB rearrangement was left unresolved. Shorter templates might have been favored by PCR, but patient and control samples were amplified and corrected together, so both groups would have been affected equally by any skew. At VDJ recombination sites, type 1 diabetes patients had fewer insertions and more deleted nucleotides, which implies abnormalities in thymic rearrangement. Naive, central memory and regulatory TCRB repertoires appeared more similar among patients than among healthy donors. In all four CD4+ subsets, TCRB CDR3 length was moderately but significantly shorter in type 1 diabetes patients.

Each donor gave one peripheral blood draw, averaging roughly 100 mL, which was collected into heparinised tubes. Naive, central memory, regulatory and stem cell-like memory CD4+ T cells were sorted on a BD FACSAria II using a panel including CD45RO, CCR7, CD25, CD127, CD95 and CD27. All sorted populations exceeded 95% purity. Right away, PBMCs were isolated by Lymphoprep density gradient centrifugation and were stained directly, with no culture step. So that batch effects would be minimized, each experiment stained and sorted samples in pairs, pairing one healthy donor with one patient. All of the isolated RNA was reverse transcribed with the High Capacity cDNA Reverse Transcription Kit, so expressed TCRB transcripts were sequenced. Deep immunoSEQ sequencing was applied to naive, central memory and regulatory T cell samples, giving an average of around 3.4 million total reads per sample. After sorted cells were lysed in RLT buffer, RNA was extracted with DNase-treated RNeasy Micro or Mini kits, with the choice depending on cell number. To prevent cross-contamination, every cell subset was processed on its own, while patient and healthy donor samples were processed together. TCRB sequences were amplified from cDNA with the immunoSEQ multiplex PCR, producing 87-bp fragments spanning the CDR3 region. The amplicons were sequenced using the Illumina HiSeq platform. Per the source publication's procedure: PCR bias was corrected computationally using synthetic template baselines, and reads within Hamming distance 2 were collapsed, with unmergeable singletons discarded. Reads were aligned against IMGT so that V, D and J genes, CDR3 length and insertions or deletions at six rearrangement sites could be assigned. Clonotype counts were normalized to sorted cell number within each subset before computing true diversity and Gini coefficients with the tcR R package. The overlap coefficient, calculated on TCRB nucleotide sequences, was used to quantify repertoire sharing. The immuneACCESS repertoire file appears here via TCRdb, limited to in-frame rearrangements. These files lack a portion of the clones; in checked studies, under half of the deficit traces to unresolved V genes, and the cause of the others is not known. For V, J and clone size, that table is used; D and trimming come from the DNA. In this sample the table shows under 400,000 clones, 14% of which occur a single time. Jointly, the top ten make up 5.5% to 7.5% of the sample.

The sequence was collected from a man younger than 45 in good health. The sequenced sample was central memory CD4+ T cells from blood.

The nucleotides read TGCAGCGCTAGCCGGGGGGCTGAAGCTTTCTTT. Protein translation: CSASRGAEAFF. The chain is made from TRBV29-1 and TRBJ1-1; TRBD1 could be the D gene, as 5 bases match. Reading the germline V gene gives CDR1 SQVTM and CDR2 ANQGSEA. V was cut back by 7 bases and J by 6 bases, leaving a gap of 12 bases between them. The CDR3 starts with the cysteine, ends with the phenylalanine, and has 11 residues. Of all the DNA, just the CDR3 is kept, 33 bases in frame from base 1.